This TCR beta chain was obtained from a study of blood T cell repertoires in COVID-19. The overall study: The samples span acute and convalescent COVID-19 from the United States, Italy and Spain.

In the authors' workflow: Reference gene primer amplification gave nucleated cell count estimates. The table came from immunoSEQ multiplex PCR; TCRdb's copy has only in-frame clones and leaves some out. D and trimming come from the DNA, and the V and J calls and clone size come from that table. The sample shows under 200,000 clones, roughly 88% of them seen only once. Living in 25 or so US areas, the participants were between roughly 18 and 90 years of age. Symptom resolution, clearance, or two negative PCRs marked the recovered donors of Cohort 3. The CDR3 loop spans 15 amino acids. V shed 3 bases and J shed 0 bases, with 10 bases lying between them. The V gene's germline CDR1 is SGHNT and CDR2 YYREEE (reference sequence).

The TCR sequence derives from a woman in her fifties or sixties who had recovered from COVID-19. The chain uses TRBV5-4 and TRBJ1-3; maybe TRBD1 (6 bases). The sequenced sample consisted of PBMCs or T cells enriched from blood (not recorded which). The CDR3 region has the DNA TGTGCCAGCAGCTCGGGACAAGTCTCTGGAAACACCATATATTTT. Protein sequence: CASSSGQVSGNTIYF.